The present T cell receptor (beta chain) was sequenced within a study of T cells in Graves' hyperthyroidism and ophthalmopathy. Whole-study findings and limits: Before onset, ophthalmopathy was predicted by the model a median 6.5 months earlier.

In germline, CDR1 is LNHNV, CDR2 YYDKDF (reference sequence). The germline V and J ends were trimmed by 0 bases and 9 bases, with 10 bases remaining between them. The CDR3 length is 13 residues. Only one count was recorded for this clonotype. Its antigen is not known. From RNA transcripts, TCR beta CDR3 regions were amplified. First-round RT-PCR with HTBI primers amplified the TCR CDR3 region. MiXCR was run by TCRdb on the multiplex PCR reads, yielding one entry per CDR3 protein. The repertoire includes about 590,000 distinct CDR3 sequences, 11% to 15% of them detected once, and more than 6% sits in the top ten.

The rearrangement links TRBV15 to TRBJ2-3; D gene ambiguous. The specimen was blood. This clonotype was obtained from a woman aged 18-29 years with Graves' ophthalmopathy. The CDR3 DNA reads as TGTGCCACCAGCAGAGATGAAATGGGGACGCAGTATTTT. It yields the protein CATSRDEMGTQYF. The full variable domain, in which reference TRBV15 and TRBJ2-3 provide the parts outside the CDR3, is DAMVIQNPRYQVTQFGKPVTLSCSQTLNHNVMYWYQQKSSQAPKLLFHYYDKDFNNEADTPDNFQSRRPNTSFCFLDIRSPGLGDTAMYLCATSRDEMGTQYFGPGTRLTVL.